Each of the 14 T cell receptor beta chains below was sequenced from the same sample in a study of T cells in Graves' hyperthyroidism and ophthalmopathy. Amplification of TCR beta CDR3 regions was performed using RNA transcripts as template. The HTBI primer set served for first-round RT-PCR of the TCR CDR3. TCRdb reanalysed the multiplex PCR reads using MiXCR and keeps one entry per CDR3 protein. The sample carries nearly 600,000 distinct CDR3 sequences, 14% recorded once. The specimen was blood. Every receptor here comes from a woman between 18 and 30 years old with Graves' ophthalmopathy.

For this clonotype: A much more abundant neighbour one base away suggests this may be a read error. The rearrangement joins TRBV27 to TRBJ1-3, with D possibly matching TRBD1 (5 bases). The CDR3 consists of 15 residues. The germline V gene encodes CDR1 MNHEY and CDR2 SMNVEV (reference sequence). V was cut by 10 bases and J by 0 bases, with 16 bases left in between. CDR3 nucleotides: TGTGCCACTCGCCCGGGGGGATCCTCTGGAAACACCATATATTTT. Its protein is CATRPGGSSGNTIYF.

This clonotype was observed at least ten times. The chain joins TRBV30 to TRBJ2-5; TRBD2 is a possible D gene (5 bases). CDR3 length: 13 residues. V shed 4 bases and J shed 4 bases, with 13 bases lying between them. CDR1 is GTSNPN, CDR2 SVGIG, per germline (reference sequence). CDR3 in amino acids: CAWNPAGGETQYF. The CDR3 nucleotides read TGTGCCTGGAACCCCGCCGGAGGAGAGACCCAGTACTTC.

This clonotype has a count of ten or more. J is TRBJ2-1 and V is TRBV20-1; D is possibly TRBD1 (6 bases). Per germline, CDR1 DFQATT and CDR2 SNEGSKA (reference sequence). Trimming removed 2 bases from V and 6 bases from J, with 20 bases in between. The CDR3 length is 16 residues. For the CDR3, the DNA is TGCAGTGCTAGAATTCCGGGACAAGGAAGGGGCAATGAGCAGTTCTTC. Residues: CSARIPGQGRGNEQFF.

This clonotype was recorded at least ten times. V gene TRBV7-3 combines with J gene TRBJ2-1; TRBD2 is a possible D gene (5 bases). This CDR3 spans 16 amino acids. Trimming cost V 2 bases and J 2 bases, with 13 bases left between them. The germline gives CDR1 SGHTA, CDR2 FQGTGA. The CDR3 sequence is CASSLGGWRAYNEQFF. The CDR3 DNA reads TGTGCCAGCAGCTTAGGTGGGTGGCGGGCCTACAATGAGCAGTTCTTC.

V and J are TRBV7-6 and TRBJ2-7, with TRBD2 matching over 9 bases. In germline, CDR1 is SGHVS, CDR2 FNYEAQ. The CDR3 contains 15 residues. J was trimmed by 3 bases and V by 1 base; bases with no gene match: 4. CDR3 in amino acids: CASSLGLAEHYEQYF. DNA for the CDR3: TGTGCCAGCAGCTTAGGACTAGCGGAACACTACGAGCAGTACTTC.

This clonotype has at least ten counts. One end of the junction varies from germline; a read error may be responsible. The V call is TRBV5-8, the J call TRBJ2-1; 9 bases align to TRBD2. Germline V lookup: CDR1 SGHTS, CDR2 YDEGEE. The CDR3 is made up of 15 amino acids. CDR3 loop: CASSFPGTSYDEQFF. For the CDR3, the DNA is TGTGCCAGCAGCTTTCCCGGGACTAGCTACGATGAGCAGTTCTTC.

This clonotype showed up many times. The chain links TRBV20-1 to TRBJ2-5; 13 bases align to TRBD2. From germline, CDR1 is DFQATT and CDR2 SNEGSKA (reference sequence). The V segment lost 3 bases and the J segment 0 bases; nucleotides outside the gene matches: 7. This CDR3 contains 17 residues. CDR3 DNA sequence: TGCAGTGCTAGTGAGGGACTAGCGGGAAACTACCAAGAGACCCAGTACTTC. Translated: CSASEGLAGNYQETQYF.

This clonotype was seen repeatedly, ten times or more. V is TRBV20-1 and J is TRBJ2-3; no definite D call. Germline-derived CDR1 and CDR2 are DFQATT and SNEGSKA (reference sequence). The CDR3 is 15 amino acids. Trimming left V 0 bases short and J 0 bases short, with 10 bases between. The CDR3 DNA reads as TGCAGTGCTAGAGATCTGCGGTCTAGCACAGATACGCAGTATTTT. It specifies CSARDLRSSTDTQYF.

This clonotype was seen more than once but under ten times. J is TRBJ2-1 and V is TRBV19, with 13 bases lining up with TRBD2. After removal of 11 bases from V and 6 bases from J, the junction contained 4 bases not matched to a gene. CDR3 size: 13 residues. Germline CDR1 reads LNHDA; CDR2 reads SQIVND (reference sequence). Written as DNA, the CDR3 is TGTGCCGCTACTAGCGGGAGGGTCAATGAGCAGTTCTTC. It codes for CAATSGRVNEQFF.

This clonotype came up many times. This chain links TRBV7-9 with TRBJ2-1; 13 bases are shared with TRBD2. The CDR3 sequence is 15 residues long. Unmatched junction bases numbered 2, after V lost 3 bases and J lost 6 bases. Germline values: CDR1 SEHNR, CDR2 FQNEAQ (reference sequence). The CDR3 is CASSLTSGRLNEQFF. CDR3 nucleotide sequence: TGTGCCAGCAGCTTGACTAGCGGGAGGCTCAATGAGCAGTTCTTC.

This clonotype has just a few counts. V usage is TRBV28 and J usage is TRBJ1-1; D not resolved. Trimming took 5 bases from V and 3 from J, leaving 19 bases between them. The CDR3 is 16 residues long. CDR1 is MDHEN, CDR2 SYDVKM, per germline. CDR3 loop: CASSPHGPGKDTEAFF. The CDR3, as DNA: TGTGCCAGCAGTCCCCACGGCCCTGGCAAAGACACTGAAGCTTTCTTT.

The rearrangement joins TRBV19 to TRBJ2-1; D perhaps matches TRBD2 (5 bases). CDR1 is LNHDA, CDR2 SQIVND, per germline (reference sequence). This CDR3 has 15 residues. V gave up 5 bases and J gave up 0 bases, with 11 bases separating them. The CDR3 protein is CASSSTGISYNEQFF. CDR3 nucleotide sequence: TGTGCCAGTAGTTCAACCGGGATCTCCTACAATGAGCAGTTCTTC.

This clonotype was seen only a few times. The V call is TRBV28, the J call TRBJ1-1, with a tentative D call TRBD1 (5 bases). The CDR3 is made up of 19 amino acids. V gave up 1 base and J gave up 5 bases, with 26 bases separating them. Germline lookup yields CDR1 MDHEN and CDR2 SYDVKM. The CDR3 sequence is CASSLYGGMGWLLGTEAFF. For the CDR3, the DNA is TGTGCCAGCAGTTTATATGGGGGAATGGGTTGGCTTCTGGGAACTGAAGCTTTCTTT.

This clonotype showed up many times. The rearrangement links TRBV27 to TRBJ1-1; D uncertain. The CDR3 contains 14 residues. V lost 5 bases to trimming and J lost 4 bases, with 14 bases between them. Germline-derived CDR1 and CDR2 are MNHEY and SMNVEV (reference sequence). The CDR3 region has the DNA TGTGCCAGCAGTCTAACGGCGACCGGCACTGAAGCTTTCTTT. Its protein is CASSLTATGTEAFF.